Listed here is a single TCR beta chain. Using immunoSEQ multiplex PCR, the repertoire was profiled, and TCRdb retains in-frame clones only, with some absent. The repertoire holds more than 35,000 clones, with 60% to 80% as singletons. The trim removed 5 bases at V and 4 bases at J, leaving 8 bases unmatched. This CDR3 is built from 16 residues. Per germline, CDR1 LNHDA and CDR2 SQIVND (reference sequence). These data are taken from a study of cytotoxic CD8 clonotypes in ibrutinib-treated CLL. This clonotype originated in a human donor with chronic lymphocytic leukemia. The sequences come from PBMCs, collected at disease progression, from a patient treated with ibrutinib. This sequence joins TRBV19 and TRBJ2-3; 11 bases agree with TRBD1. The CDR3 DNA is TGTGCCAGTAGTCCAAGGACAGGGGGCGGGCCAGATACGCAGTATTTT. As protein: CASSPRTGGGPDTQYF.